Listed below are T cell receptor beta chains from one sample, sequenced in a study of blood T cell repertoires in COVID-19. The protocol was immunoSEQ multiplex PCR, while the TCRdb copy is restricted to in-frame clones and leaves out a portion. The table records about 200,000 clones, 65% to 90% of them present only once. The sequenced sample was peripheral blood. Receptor source: a human donor in a cohort sampled during active COVID-19. Both conserved end residues are part of each CDR3. A D gene is named only where the DNA matches it firmly. Clone size appears in some rows only: once, few, many, or a class for an expanded clone.

clone size	D gene	V gene	J gene	CDR3 protein	CDR3 DNA
NA	TRBD2	TRBV18	TRBJ2-7	CASSALAGGYEQYF	TGTGCCAGCTCCGCACTAGCGGGAGGGTACGAGCAGTACTTC
NA	TRBD2	TRBV19	TRBJ2-1	CASSIGGLAGGVHNEQFF	TGTGCCAGTAGTATAGGGGGACTAGCGGGAGGGGTGCACAATGAGCAGTTCTTC
NA	NA	TRBV7-2	TRBJ2-6	CASSLQGTGANVLTF	TGTGCCAGCAGTCTACAGGGAACTGGGGCCAACGTCCTGACTTTC
NA	TRBD2	TRBV4-2	TRBJ2-1	CASSLVASSGSSWNEQFF	TGTGCCAGCAGCCTCGTGGCGTCTAGCGGGAGTAGCTGGAATGAGCAGTTCTTC
NA	TRBD1	TRBV7-2	TRBJ2-5	CASSPRWGQTQETQYF	TGTGCCAGCAGCCCACGCTGGGGACAGACACAAGAGACCCAGTACTTC
NA	NA	TRBV10-3	TRBJ2-1	CAISGGTRGNEQFF	TGTGCCATCAGTGGAGGTACGAGGGGGAATGAGCAGTTCTTC
NA	NA	TRBV4-1	TRBJ1-3	CASSQEGPGRSGNTIYF	TGCGCCAGCAGCCAAGAAGGGCCAGGGCGCTCTGGAAACACCATATATTTT
NA	NA	TRBV4-1	TRBJ2-5	CASSQEPRGTQYF	TGCGCCAGCAGCCAAGAACCGCGTGGGACCCAGTACTTC
few	NA	TRBV5-1	TRBJ2-1	CASSLAGASSYNEQFF	TGCGCCAGCAGCTTGGCAGGGGCGAGCTCCTACAATGAGCAGTTCTTC
NA	TRBD1	TRBV28	TRBJ1-1	CASSSPGQGNTEAFF	TGTGCCAGCAGTTCCCCGGGACAGGGGAACACTGAAGCTTTCTTT
NA	NA	TRBV19	TRBJ1-5	CASRGAGPRPQHF	TGTGCCAGTAGGGGCGCGGGGCCCAGGCCCCAGCATTTT
NA	TRBD2	TRBV3-1/TRBV3-2	TRBJ2-7	CASSQRTSGAGYEQYF	TGTGCCAGCAGCCAACGGACTAGCGGGGCAGGATACGAGCAGTACTTC
NA	NA	TRBV11-2	TRBJ2-1	CASSQTSSSYNEQFF	TGTGCCAGCAGCCAGACTAGTTCGTCGTACAATGAGCAGTTCTTC
NA	TRBD2	TRBV3-1/TRBV3-2	TRBJ2-7	CASSQESGRRSYEQYF	TGTGCCAGCAGCCAAGAGTCCGGGAGGCGCTCCTACGAGCAGTACTTC
NA	NA	TRBV27	TRBJ2-3	CASSLESGWTDTQYF	TGTGCCAGCAGTTTAGAGAGCGGGTGGACAGATACGCAGTATTTT
few	TRBD2	TRBV4-2	TRBJ2-7	CASSQAFSGTSGSYEQYF	TGTGCCAGCAGCCAAGCCTTTTCCGGGACTAGCGGCTCCTACGAGCAGTACTTC
NA	NA	TRBV19	TRBJ2-6	CASSLPKSANVLTF	TGTGCCAGTAGTCTACCAAAGTCAGCCAACGTCCTGACTTTC
NA	NA	TRBV4-2	TRBJ1-4	CASSPLAGGEKLFF	TGTGCCAGCAGCCCACTGGCTGGGGGGGAAAAACTGTTTTTT
NA	TRBD1	TRBV27	TRBJ2-7	CASSSQGWESSYEQYF	TGTGCCAGCAGTTCACAGGGGTGGGAGAGCTCCTACGAGCAGTACTTC
NA	TRBD1	TRBV4-2	TRBJ1-2	CASSQGTGRYGYTF	TGTGCCAGCAGCCAGGGGACAGGCCGTTATGGCTACACCTTC
NA	NA	TRBV6-1	TRBJ2-3	CASSDQENRGTDTQYF	TGTGCCAGCAGTGATCAGGAGAACAGGGGCACAGATACGCAGTATTTT
NA	TRBD1	TRBV27	TRBJ2-2	CASSHRGLNTGELFF	TGTGCCAGCAGTCACAGGGGTTTAAACACCGGGGAGCTGTTTTTT
NA	TRBD1	TRBV19	TRBJ2-3	CASSRSQGARTDTQYF	TGTGCCAGTAGTAGAAGTCAGGGGGCGCGGACAGATACGCAGTATTTT
NA	NA	TRBV6-2/TRBV6-3	TRBJ1-5	CASSGQNANKNQPQHF	TGTGCCAGCAGTGGACAGAACGCTAATAAAAATCAGCCCCAGCATTTT
NA	NA	TRBV7-2	TRBJ2-1	CASSSSRGEAYNEQFF	TGTGCCAGCAGCTCCTCCAGGGGGGAAGCCTACAATGAGCAGTTCTTC
NA	NA	TRBV6-1	TRBJ2-3	CASSEGAFTDTQYF	TGTGCCAGCAGTGAAGGGGCTTTCACAGATACGCAGTATTTT
few	NA	TRBV3-1/TRBV3-2	TRBJ2-7	CASSQVARREQYF	TGTGCCAGCAGCCAAGTAGCAAGACGCGAGCAGTACTTC
NA	TRBD1	TRBV2	TRBJ2-5	CASTSDRASGETQYF	TGTGCCAGCACTTCGGACAGGGCCTCGGGGGAGACCCAGTACTTC
NA	TRBD2	TRBV27	TRBJ2-7	CASKGRLAGGAYEQYF	TGTGCCAGCAAGGGGCGGCTAGCGGGGGGGGCCTACGAGCAGTACTTC
NA	NA	TRBV11-2	TRBJ1-4	CASSRPGANEKLFF	TGTGCCAGCAGCAGGCCGGGAGCTAATGAAAAACTGTTTTTT
NA	TRBD1	TRBV19	TRBJ2-7	CASSKDRGSYEQYF	TGTGCCAGTAGTAAGGACAGGGGATCCTACGAGCAGTACTTC
NA	NA	TRBV29-1	TRBJ2-7	CSVDGLGSSYEQYF	TGCAGCGTGGACGGACTGGGGAGCTCCTACGAGCAGTACTTC
NA	TRBD2	TRBV2	TRBJ2-7	CASSVERGSYEQYF	TGTGCCAGCAGTGTGGAGCGGGGCTCCTACGAGCAGTACTTC